A selection of T cell receptor beta chains follows, all from one sample in a study of regulatory T cells in long-lasting Graves disease. TCRdb ran MiXCR on the multiplex PCR reads and lists one entry per CDR3 protein. This sample has hundreds of thousands of distinct CDR3 sequences, with approximately 13% found just once. These sequences were also reported in another study, on T cells in Graves' hyperthyroidism and ophthalmopathy.

Sequenced material: peripheral blood mononuclear cells (PBMCs), taken at new diagnosis, from a patient treated with antithyroid drugs. These TCRs come from a man in his thirties or forties with Graves disease. Both conserved end residues are part of each CDR3. The D gene is left open where the match is weak. A row's size may be missing; if present it is once, few, many or a size class.

>TRBJ1-4|.|TRBV29-1|few
TGCAGCGTTGACGAGTTGGACAGTGGAGGAAAACTGTTTTTT
CSVDELDSGGKLFF
>TRBJ1-2|.|TRBV30|many
TGTGCCTGGATGGGATCCGGTGGGGGCCATGGCTACACCTTC
CAWMGSGGGHGYTF
>TRBJ1-4|TRBD1|TRBV5-1|.
TGCGCCAGCAGCGCAGGACAGGGGAGGAATGAAAAACTGTTTTTT
CASSAGQGRNEKLFF
>TRBJ2-7|TRBD2|TRBV20-1|few
TGCAGTGCTAGACCTAGCGGGGGTCCCTACGAGCAGTACTTC
CSARPSGGPYEQYF
>TRBJ2-1|TRBD2|TRBV11-2|many
TGTGCCAGCAGCTTCCGTAGCGGGAGTTCCTACAATGAGCAGTTCTTC
CASSFRSGSSYNEQFF
>TRBJ1-2|.|TRBV5-6|.
TGTGCCAGCAGCTCGAGAACGGCAGAGACTCTCTATGGCTACACCTTC
CASSSRTAETLYGYTF
>TRBJ1-1|.|TRBV12-3/TRBV12-4|many
TGTGCCAGCATCCAACAGGGTCTTAGTGAAGCTTTCTTT
CASIQQGLSEAFF
>TRBJ2-7|.|TRBV11-2|many
TGTGCCAGCAGCGACCGGGACAACTCCTACGAGCAGTACTTC
CASSDRDNSYEQYF
>TRBJ2-7|.|TRBV30|many
TGTGCCTGGCAGGGGTTCGGGGACGAGCAGTACTTC
CAWQGFGDEQYF
>TRBJ2-7|TRBD1|TRBV5-1|few
TGCGCCGACACAACAGGGGGTAGCTACGAGCAGTACTTC
CADTTGGSYEQYF
>TRBJ2-1|TRBD2|TRBV10-3|many
TGTGCCATCAGTGAGAGGCTAGCGGGTCGTTACAATGAGCAGTTCTTC
CAISERLAGRYNEQFF
>TRBJ2-7|TRBD1|TRBV19|few
TGTGCCAGTAGTGCCCGGACAGGGGGGGCAACCTACGAGCAGTACTTC
CASSARTGGATYEQYF
>TRBJ2-7|TRBD2|TRBV12-3/TRBV12-4|.
TGTGCCAGCAGCTCCGGGACTAGCGGTCGGCCCTACGAGCAGTACTTC
CASSSGTSGRPYEQYF
>TRBJ2-6|.|TRBV2|many
TGTGCCAGCAGTGTAGGCTTCTCCTCTGGGGCCAACGTCCTGACTTTC
CASSVGFSSGANVLTF
>TRBJ2-1|.|TRBV10-1|few
TGCGCCAGCAGTGAGTCAGGGTCCTACAATGAGCAGTTCTTC
CASSESGSYNEQFF